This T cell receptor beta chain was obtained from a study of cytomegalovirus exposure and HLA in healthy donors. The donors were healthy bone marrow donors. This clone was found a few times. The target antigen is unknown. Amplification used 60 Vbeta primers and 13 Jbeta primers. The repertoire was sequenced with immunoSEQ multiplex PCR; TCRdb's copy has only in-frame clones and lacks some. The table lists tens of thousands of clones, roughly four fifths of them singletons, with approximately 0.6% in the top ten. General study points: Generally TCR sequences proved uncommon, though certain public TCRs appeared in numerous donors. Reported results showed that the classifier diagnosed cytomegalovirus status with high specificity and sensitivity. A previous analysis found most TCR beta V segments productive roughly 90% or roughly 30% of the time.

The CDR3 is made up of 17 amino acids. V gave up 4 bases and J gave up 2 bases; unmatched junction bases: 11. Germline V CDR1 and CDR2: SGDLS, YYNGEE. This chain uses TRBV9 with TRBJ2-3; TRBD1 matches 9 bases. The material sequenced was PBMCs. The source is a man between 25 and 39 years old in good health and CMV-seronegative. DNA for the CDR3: TGTGCCAGCAGCATCCAGCCGGGACAGGGACCCACAGATACGCAGTATTTT. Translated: CASSIQPGQGPTDTQYF.